The rows below give T cell receptor beta chains drawn from one sample of a study of blood T cell repertoires in COVID-19. Data came from immunoSEQ multiplex PCR; TCRdb stores just in-frame clones and leaves some out. The data contain some 69,000 clones, 81% of them singletons. Sequenced input: peripheral blood. All receptors come from a woman aged 70 to 79 with acute or convalescent COVID-19. Each CDR3 is given with its conserved first and last residue. Fields, in order: J gene, V gene, clone size, D gene, CDR3 length, CDR3 DNA, CDR3 protein. D genes are given only for firm matches. Clone size is shown for a subset of rows, as once, few, many or a class of expanded clone.

J gene: TRBJ2-5; V gene: TRBV19; clone size: NA; D gene: NA; CDR3 length: 18; CDR3 DNA: TGTGCCAGTAGTACCGGGACAGCCGTCACTAGCAGCCGAGAGACCCAGTACTTC; CDR3 protein: CASSTGTAVTSSRETQYF
J gene: TRBJ1-5; V gene: TRBV6-2/TRBV6-3; clone size: NA; D gene: NA; CDR3 length: 15; CDR3 DNA: TGTGCCAGCAGTTACGAAGTCTATAGCAATCAGCCCCAGCATTTT; CDR3 protein: CASSYEVYSNQPQHF
J gene: TRBJ1-1; V gene: TRBV19; clone size: NA; D gene: NA; CDR3 length: 14; CDR3 DNA: TGTGCCAGTAGTATAAGTCAGTTGAACACTGAAGCTTTCTTT; CDR3 protein: CASSISQLNTEAFF
J gene: TRBJ2-7; V gene: TRBV19; clone size: NA; D gene: NA; CDR3 length: 15; CDR3 DNA: TGTGCCAGTAGTATAGATCCGAGGACTATCTACGAGCAGTACTTC; CDR3 protein: CASSIDPRTIYEQYF
J gene: TRBJ2-5; V gene: TRBV7-9; clone size: NA; D gene: NA; CDR3 length: 15; CDR3 DNA: TGTGCCAGCAGCTTTTTTCTAGCCGTTCAAGAGACCCAGTACTTC; CDR3 protein: CASSFFLAVQETQYF
J gene: TRBJ2-7; V gene: TRBV13; clone size: NA; D gene: TRBD2; CDR3 length: 13; CDR3 DNA: TGTGCCAGCAGCTCGGGAGGGCCAGACGAGCAGTACTTC; CDR3 protein: CASSSGGPDEQYF
J gene: TRBJ1-2; V gene: TRBV12-3/TRBV12-4; clone size: NA; D gene: NA; CDR3 length: 13; CDR3 DNA: TGTGCCAGCAGTTTAGGGATAGGGGCGGGCTACACCTTC; CDR3 protein: CASSLGIGAGYTF
J gene: TRBJ2-3; V gene: TRBV6-6; clone size: NA; D gene: NA; CDR3 length: 12; CDR3 DNA: TGTGCCAGCAGTCGGGGAGCGGATACGCAGTATTTT; CDR3 protein: CASSRGADTQYF
J gene: TRBJ2-1; V gene: TRBV7-9; clone size: NA; D gene: TRBD2; CDR3 length: 14; CDR3 DNA: TGTGCCAGCAGGGGCGGACTAGCGGCGAGCGAGCAGTTCTTC; CDR3 protein: CASRGGLAASEQFF
J gene: TRBJ1-6; V gene: TRBV28; clone size: once; D gene: NA; CDR3 length: 16; CDR3 DNA: TGTGCCAGCAGTTTATCCCCTAAGACAGATAATTCACCCCTCCACTTT; CDR3 protein: CASSLSPKTDNSPLHF
J gene: TRBJ2-7; V gene: TRBV3-1/TRBV3-2; clone size: NA; D gene: TRBD2; CDR3 length: 15; CDR3 DNA: TGTGCCAGCAGTCCATGGGCGGGAGAATTGGGGGAGCAGTACTTC; CDR3 protein: CASSPWAGELGEQYF
J gene: TRBJ2-2; V gene: TRBV3-1/TRBV3-2; clone size: NA; D gene: NA; CDR3 length: 15; CDR3 DNA: TGTGCCAGCAGCCCCTCCCGAGGGAACACCGGGGAGCTGTTTTTT; CDR3 protein: CASSPSRGNTGELFF
J gene: TRBJ2-3; V gene: TRBV5-1; clone size: NA; D gene: NA; CDR3 length: 16; CDR3 DNA: TGCGCCAGCAGCTTGGTGGGGACTGCATTCACAGATACGCAGTATTTT; CDR3 protein: CASSLVGTAFTDTQYF
J gene: TRBJ2-1; V gene: TRBV7-6; clone size: NA; D gene: TRBD2; CDR3 length: 18; CDR3 DNA: TGTGCCAGCAGCTCGGGACTAGCGGGAGGGGACTTATACAATGAGCAGTTCTTC; CDR3 protein: CASSSGLAGGDLYNEQFF
J gene: TRBJ1-5; V gene: TRBV5-7; clone size: NA; D gene: NA; CDR3 length: 10; CDR3 DNA: TGTTTCCTGAGCTCGGGGCCCCAGCATTTT; CDR3 protein: CFLSSGPQHF
J gene: TRBJ2-1; V gene: TRBV29-1; clone size: NA; D gene: NA; CDR3 length: 15; CDR3 DNA: TGCAGCGTTGCAAGAAGGCTAGCGCTCTACAATGAGCAGTTCTTC; CDR3 protein: CSVARRLALYNEQFF
J gene: TRBJ2-7; V gene: TRBV4-1; clone size: NA; D gene: NA; CDR3 length: 14; CDR3 DNA: TGCGCCAGCAGCCAAAGGTCGACCGACTACGGGCAGTACTTC; CDR3 protein: CASSQRSTDYGQYF
J gene: TRBJ1-2; V gene: TRBV28; clone size: NA; D gene: TRBD1; CDR3 length: 16; CDR3 DNA: TGTGCCAGCAATCCCGGGCCAGGGGGCTTGAACTATGGCTACACCTTC; CDR3 protein: CASNPGPGGLNYGYTF
J gene: TRBJ2-1; V gene: TRBV24-1; clone size: NA; D gene: NA; CDR3 length: 16; CDR3 DNA: TGTGCCACCAGTGATGGTGGGAGGAAAAACTACAATGAGCAGTTCTTC; CDR3 protein: CATSDGGRKNYNEQFF
J gene: TRBJ1-6; V gene: TRBV3-1/TRBV3-2; clone size: NA; D gene: NA; CDR3 length: 16; CDR3 DNA: TGTGCCAGCAGCCAAGTTTACAGGGCTGGGAATTCACCCCTCCACTTT; CDR3 protein: CASSQVYRAGNSPLHF
J gene: TRBJ1-3; V gene: TRBV14; clone size: NA; D gene: NA; CDR3 length: 19; CDR3 DNA: TGTGCCAGCAGCCAGACAGAAGGGTGGGGACACCGCTCTGGAAACACCATATATTTT; CDR3 protein: CASSQTEGWGHRSGNTIYF
J gene: TRBJ1-3; V gene: TRBV14; clone size: NA; D gene: NA; CDR3 length: 15; CDR3 DNA: TGTGCCAGCAGCCTCTACAGGGCTCCTGGAAACACCATATATTTT; CDR3 protein: CASSLYRAPGNTIYF
J gene: TRBJ2-7; V gene: TRBV27; clone size: NA; D gene: TRBD2; CDR3 length: 16; CDR3 DNA: TGTGCCAGCAGTCCACTTATAGCGGGTTTGGGGTACGAGCAGTACTTC; CDR3 protein: CASSPLIAGLGYEQYF
J gene: TRBJ1-1; V gene: TRBV6-5; clone size: NA; D gene: TRBD1; CDR3 length: 13; CDR3 DNA: TGTGCCAGCGGGTTAGGGGGCAGCACTGAAGCTTTCTTT; CDR3 protein: CASGLGGSTEAFF